The T cell receptor beta chain described here comes from a study of T cells in Graves' hyperthyroidism and ophthalmopathy. What was amplified from RNA transcripts were TCR beta CDR3 regions. HTBI primers were used for first-round RT-PCR of the TCR CDR3. TCRdb recomputed calls from the multiplex PCR reads with MiXCR, one row per CDR3 protein. The sample gives almost 500,000 distinct CDR3 sequences, around a fifth of which show up once; about half is in the top ten. Study-level points and caveats: Ophthalmopathy was distinguished from stable hyperthyroidism by 13 V-J signatures. Most clonotypes expanded in the thyroid (above 0.001) were also present in blood.

Ophthalmopathy patients had moderate-to-severe active disease, CAS ≥3, NOSPECS ≥4, and disease duration under 3 months. The CDR3 runs to 13 residues. Trimming removed 7 bases from V and 8 bases from J; junction bases left unmatched: 9. Germline CDR1 reads DFQATT; CDR2 reads SNEGSKA (reference sequence). For this clonotype: Its matching antigen is unknown.

The sequence came from a woman between 65 and 79 years old with Graves' ophthalmopathy. Sequencing was carried out using blood. The chain joins TRBV20-1 to TRBJ2-4; TRBD1 aligns across 9 bases. The CDR3 region is CSGDRAWEDIQYF. DNA for the CDR3: TGCAGTGGGGACAGGGCCTGGGAGGACATTCAGTACTTC.